The 27 T cell receptor beta chains presented below share a single source sample, sequenced in a study of blood T cells in healthy people across ages. A second PCR of 7 to 11 cycles used a sample-barcoded 5' primer and a J-beta primer mix. Each CDR3 protein gets one entry after TCRdb re-called the 5' RACE reads with MiXCR. The sample includes some 920,000 distinct CDR3 sequences, around 54% of them seen just once. What was sequenced was blood. These receptors came from a woman aged 60-75 years in good health.

The sample holds a few counts of this clonotype. The chain carries TRBV7-8 and TRBJ2-5; 10 positions agree with TRBD1. Per germline, CDR1 SGHVS and CDR2 FQNEAQ. V dropped 5 bases and J dropped 2; count of bases not matched to a gene: 8. The length of the CDR3 is 16 residues. In nucleotides, the CDR3 is TGTGCCAGCAGCAAGGACGGACAGGGGGGACAAGAGACCCAGTACTTC. Protein sequence: CASSKDGQGGQETQYF. The full variable domain, its missing parts supplied by reference TRBV7-8 and TRBJ2-5, is GAGVSQSPRYKVAKRGQDVALRCDPISGHVSLFWYQQALGQGPEFLTYFQNEAQLDKSGLPSDRFFAERPEGSVSTLKIQRTQQEDSAVYLCASSKDGQGGQETQYFGPGTRLLVL.

The chain joins TRBV20-1 to TRBJ1-6, with D perhaps TRBD1 (6 bases). This CDR3 region has 13 residues. V was clipped by 1 base and J by 6 bases, with 7 bases between them. Germline V CDR1 and CDR2: DFQATT, SNEGSKA (reference sequence). The CDR3 protein is CSARADSNSPLHF. Here the CDR3 DNA reads TGCAGTGCTAGAGCGGACAGTAATTCACCCCTCCACTTT.

This clonotype was picked up a small number of times. V usage is TRBV20-1 and J usage is TRBJ2-3, with D possibly being TRBD2 (5 bases). Trimming cost V 1 base and J 1 base, with 18 bases left between them. The CDR3 consists of 17 residues. CDR1 and CDR2 (germline): DFQATT, SNEGSKA (reference sequence). CDR3 in amino acids: CSARGWGATLGTDTQYF. CDR3 nucleotides: TGCAGTGCTAGAGGTTGGGGAGCGACCCTTGGCACAGATACGCAGTATTTT.

The chain has TRBV4-1 and TRBJ2-7, with TRBD2 matching 15 bases. The J call may be in error: the DNA end matches TRBJ2-1 better. This CDR3 is built from 17 residues. Germline values: CDR1 MGHRA, CDR2 YSYEKL. DNA of the CDR3: TGCGCCAGCAGCCAAACCGGGACTAGCGGGAGGTTCGATGAGCAGTTCTTC. Its translation: CASSQTGTSGRFDEQFF.

This clonotype turned up a few times. The chain uses TRBV2 and TRBJ1-2, with D tentatively TRBD1 (6 bases). CDR1 is SNHLY and CDR2 is FYNNEI in the germline V gene. V was trimmed by 4 bases and J by 7 bases, leaving 16 bases between them. The CDR3 loop spans 14 amino acids. CDR3 sequence: CASSGAQGLGGYTF. CDR3 in DNA: TGTGCCAGCAGTGGAGCCCAGGGGTTGGGTGGCTACACCTTC. Drawing the rest from reference TRBV2 and TRBJ1-2, the complete variable domain is EPEVTQTPSHQVTQMGQEVILRCVPISNHLYFYWYRQILGQKVEFLVSFYNNEISEKSEIFDDQFSVERPDGSNFTLKIRSTKLEDSAMYFCASSGAQGLGGYTFGSGTRLTVV.

This clonotype has more than one count but fewer than ten. J is TRBJ1-5 and V is TRBV28, with D perhaps matching TRBD1 (5 bases). V was trimmed by 6 bases and J by 5 bases, leaving 17 bases between them. This CDR3 has 15 amino acids. Per germline, CDR1 MDHEN and CDR2 SYDVKM. The CDR3 DNA reads TGTGCCAGCAGCCCATCCTCGTGGGGGGATCAGCCCCAGCATTTT. It is translated as CASSPSSWGDQPQHF.

This clonotype was seen a handful of times. The genes are TRBV28 and TRBJ2-7; tentatively, D is TRBD1 (8 bases). Trimming left V 5 bases short and J 2 bases short, with 16 bases between. This CDR3 is built from 15 residues. The germline V gene has CDR1 MDHEN and CDR2 SYDVKM. The CDR3 DNA reads TGTGCCAGCAGTGAATGGACAGGGAGGGCCTACGAGCAGTACTTC. It specifies CASSEWTGRAYEQYF.

A few counts support this clonotype. The chain employs TRBV5-5 and TRBJ2-7; 10 bases line up with TRBD2. The CDR3 has 17 residues. The junction had 14 bases not matched to a gene; V was cut back by 6 bases and J by 2 bases. The V gene's germline CDR1 is SGHKS and CDR2 YYEKEE (reference sequence). CDR3 protein: CASTRHVLAGSTYEQYF. The CDR3 DNA reads TGTGCCAGCACCCGCCATGTACTAGCGGGATCGACCTACGAGCAGTACTTC.

This clonotype was found a few times. The chain carries TRBV28 and TRBJ2-6; D ambiguous. Trimming left V 5 bases short and J 0 bases short, with 11 bases between. Germline V gives CDR1 MDHEN, CDR2 SYDVKM. This CDR3 has 16 amino acids. In DNA, the CDR3 is TGTGCCAGCAGTGTTCAGGCGAGCTCTGGGGCCAACGTCCTGACTTTC. Residues: CASSVQASSGANVLTF.

This chain connects TRBV7-9 to TRBJ1-5; unclear D gene. Germline loops: CDR1 SEHNR, CDR2 FQNEAQ (reference sequence). The V end lost 0 bases, the J end lost 5 bases, and 11 bases lay between the germline ends. There are 15 residues in the CDR3. The CDR3 nucleotides are TGTGCCAGCAGCTTAGCAGGCCGTCAGGATCAGCCCCAGCATTTT. Amino acid sequence: CASSLAGRQDQPQHF.

Concerning this clonotype: Mismatch with germline at one junction end may stem from a read error. The chain has TRBV12-3 or TRBV12-4 and TRBJ2-5, with 13 bases fitting TRBD2. The CDR3 runs to 16 residues. This chain's CDR3 is CASMDTSGRAGKTQNF. The CDR3, as DNA: TGTGCCAGCATGGATACTAGCGGGAGGGCCGGAAAGACCCAGAACTTC.

This CDR3 is CASSRSSSADTQYF. The CDR3 DNA is TGTGCCAGCAGTCGATCTAGCTCGGCAGATACGCAGTATTTT. The chain carries TRBV6-5 and TRBJ2-3; weak D call: TRBD2 (5 bases). Trimming took off 5 bases at V and 4 bases at J, with 13 bases between the two ends. Germline-derived CDR1 and CDR2 are MNHEY and SVGAGI. The CDR3 runs to 14 residues.

Turning to this clonotype: A clone one base away is much larger, so this may be a read error. The chain uses TRBV7-9 and TRBJ2-5; D remains unclear. From germline, CDR1 is SEHNR and CDR2 FQNEAQ (reference sequence). There are 13 residues in the CDR3. V lost 7 bases and J lost 4, with 13 bases in between. In DNA form, the CDR3 reads TGTGCCAGCATTAGGGCCGGCGGAGAGACCCAGTACTTC. This gives the protein CASIRAGGETQYF.

On this clonotype: A read error may account for a junction end that differs from germline. The V gene is TRBV7-9, the J gene TRBJ2-5, with TRBD2 matching 11 bases. Germline loops: CDR1 SEHNR, CDR2 FQNEAQ (reference sequence). The CDR3 contains 13 residues. The CDR3 loop is CASSVAGGSGQYF. Here the CDR3 DNA reads TGTGCCAGCAGCGTAGCGGGAGGGAGCGGGCAGTACTTC. Full variable domain (outside the CDR3, taken from reference TRBV7-9 and TRBJ2-5): DTGVSQNPRHKITKRGQNVTFRCDPISEHNRLYWYRQTLGQGPEFLTYFQNEAQLEKSRLLSDRFSAERPKGSFSTLEIQRTEQGDSAMYLCASSVAGGSGQYFGPGTRLLVL.

The chain links TRBV7-9 to TRBJ2-5; D gene uncertain. Germline CDR1 reads SEHNR; CDR2 reads FQNEAQ (reference sequence). The CDR3 has 12 amino acids. V dropped 8 bases and J dropped 7 bases, with 14 bases sitting between them. The chain's CDR3 is CASQAGAGTQYF. The CDR3 bases are TGTGCCAGCCAAGCTGGCGCTGGGACCCAGTACTTC. Using reference TRBV7-9 and TRBJ2-5 for the parts outside the CDR3, the full variable domain is DTGVSQNPRHKITKRGQNVTFRCDPISEHNRLYWYRQTLGQGPEFLTYFQNEAQLEKSRLLSDRFSAERPKGSFSTLEIQRTEQGDSAMYLCASQAGAGTQYFGPGTRLLVL.

This clonotype was detected only a few times. This sequence joins TRBV14 and TRBJ2-3, with a possible D match to TRBD2 (6 bases). Looked up from germline, CDR1 is SGHDN and CDR2 is FVKESK. The CDR3 covers 16 residues. V shed 0 bases and J shed 5 bases, with 15 bases lying between them. The CDR3: CASSQDSGARVDTQYF. In DNA form, the CDR3 reads TGTGCCAGCAGCCAAGATTCGGGAGCGAGGGTAGATACGCAGTATTTT.

This chain links TRBV2 with TRBJ2-4; D is perhaps TRBD2 (5 bases). V was clipped by 6 bases and J by 3 bases, with 15 bases between them. The germline V gene encodes CDR1 SNHLY and CDR2 FYNNEI. The CDR3 spans 15 residues. The CDR3 loop is CASRAERSYKNIQYF. CDR3 bases: TGTGCCAGCAGAGCTGAGCGGTCCTACAAAAACATTCAGTACTTC.

The rearrangement joins TRBV20-1 to TRBJ1-1; a weak D match, TRBD1 (5 bases). CDR3 length: 14 amino acids. The germline V gene has CDR1 DFQATT and CDR2 SNEGSKA (reference sequence). V was trimmed by 5 bases and J by 7 bases, leaving 20 bases between them. Written as DNA, the CDR3 is TGCAGTGCTCCCAACCAGGCGGGGGGGAGTGAAGCTTTCTTT. Translated, it gives CSAPNQAGGSEAFF.

The chain couples TRBV27 to TRBJ2-6, with 12 nucleotides matching TRBD1. This CDR3 is 19 amino acids long. The germline gives CDR1 MNHEY, CDR2 SMNVEV (reference sequence). The V and J ends lost 6 bases and 1 base, in that order; junction bases with no gene match: 10. In nucleotides, the CDR3 is TGTGCCAGCAGGACGGGACAGGGGGCGTTGGAGTCTGGGGCCAACGTCCTGACTTTC. Translation: CASRTGQGALESGANVLTF.

This clonotype was seen more than once but under ten times. The rearrangement uses TRBV29-1 and TRBJ2-7; D is perhaps TRBD1 (5 bases). The CDR3 contains 13 residues. The V end was cut by 4 bases, the J end by 4 bases, with 14 bases between. CDR1 is SQVTM, CDR2 ANQGSEA, per germline. CDR3 coding DNA: TGCAGCGTTGGGACACGGCGATATTACGAGCAGTACTTC. Translation gives CSVGTRRYYEQYF.

This clonotype was detected only a few times. This rearrangement joins TRBV6-5 to TRBJ2-3; TRBD1 is a possible D gene (5 bases). V was shortened by 0 bases and J by 2 bases, with 15 bases between the two germline ends. The CDR3 loop spans 17 amino acids. Germline V CDR1 and CDR2: MNHEY, SVGAGI. The DNA of the CDR3 is TGTGCCAGCAGTTACTCGAGGCGCAGGGCTGCCACAGATACGCAGTATTTT. Its translation is CASSYSRRRAATDTQYF.

The V gene is TRBV5-6, the J gene TRBJ2-7; 7 bases map to TRBD1. TRBJ2-4 matches the DNA end more closely, so the J call is doubtful. Germline V gene data show CDR1 as SGHDT and CDR2 as YYEEEE. This CDR3 spans 14 amino acids. CDR3 loop: CASSSQGVENIQYF. CDR3 coding DNA: TGTGCCAGCAGCTCGCAGGGGGTTGAAAACATTCAGTACTTC.

Note on this clonotype: It may be a read error: a sequence one base away is much more abundant. As DNA, the CDR3 is TGCAGCGTTGTTGGACTAGCGGGTTACAATGAGCAGTACTTC. Translated: CSVVGLAGYNEQYF. The V and J genes are TRBV29-1 and TRBJ2-4; the match to TRBD2 covers 11 bases. The CDR3 has 14 amino acids. V lost 4 bases and J lost 13; bases outside the gene matches: 12. Germline values: CDR1 SQVTM, CDR2 ANQGSEA.

The chain recombines TRBV5-1 with TRBJ2-7, with TRBD2 identical over 15 bases. Per the germline V gene, CDR1 is SGHRS and CDR2 is YFSETQ. The V gene end was trimmed by 4 bases and the J gene end by 0 bases; junction bases not matched to a gene: 11. This CDR3 contains 19 residues. For the CDR3, the DNA is TGCGCCAGCAGCGCCGGACTAGCGGGAGGGCCTATTGGCTCCTACGAGCAGTACTTC. Protein product: CASSAGLAGGPIGSYEQYF.

CDR3 DNA sequence: TGTGCCAGCAGCTTATCCTCCGTATTAGCCAAAAACATTCAGTACTTC. Amino acid sequence: CASSLSSVLAKNIQYF. The rearrangement joins TRBV7-8 to TRBJ2-4; D is unresolved. Germline CDR1 and CDR2: SGHVS and FQNEAQ. Trimming cost V 2 bases and J 0 bases, with 11 bases left between them. The CDR3 sequence is 16 residues long.

The genes are TRBV20-1 and TRBJ2-7; 9 positions match TRBD1. Trimming at V came to 1 base and at J to 1 base, leaving 5 bases not matched to a gene. Germline V lookup: CDR1 DFQATT, CDR2 SNEGSKA (reference sequence). The CDR3 contains 15 residues. Here the CDR3 DNA reads TGCAGTGCTAGAGTACAGACAGGGGGGTCCTACGAGCAGTACTTC. Translated, it gives CSARVQTGGSYEQYF.

The chain joins TRBV25-1 to TRBJ2-1; no reliable D call. CDR1 and CDR2 (germline): MGHDK, SYGVNS. CDR3 size: 13 residues. Trimming stripped 3 bases from V and 6 bases from J, with 9 bases between. CDR3 in DNA: TGTGCCAGCAGTGAGTCCGGTACCAATGAGCAGTTCTTC. Translated, it gives CASSESGTNEQFF.